Following are 2 T cell receptor beta chains from one sample sequenced in a study of monozygotic twins with inflammatory bowel disease. After re-calling the 5' RACE reads, TCRdb lists one entry per CDR3 protein, DNA absent. The listing contains about 210,000 distinct CDR3 sequences. Source material: blood. These receptors were collected from a human donor with ulcerative colitis or Crohn's disease, or a healthy co-twin of an affected twin (not recorded which).

This sequence joins TRBV29-1 and TRBJ2-3. The V gene's germline CDR1 is SQVTM and CDR2 ANQGSEA. The CDR3 spans 15 residues. The CDR3 is CSVEGPTASTDTQYF.

This chain connects TRBV19 to TRBJ1-1; the D call from TCRdb, TRBD1, cannot be confirmed without DNA. CDR3 length: 17 residues. Germline V lookup: CDR1 LNHDA, CDR2 SQIVND (reference sequence). CDR3 sequence reads: CASSGGTGIRENTEAFF.